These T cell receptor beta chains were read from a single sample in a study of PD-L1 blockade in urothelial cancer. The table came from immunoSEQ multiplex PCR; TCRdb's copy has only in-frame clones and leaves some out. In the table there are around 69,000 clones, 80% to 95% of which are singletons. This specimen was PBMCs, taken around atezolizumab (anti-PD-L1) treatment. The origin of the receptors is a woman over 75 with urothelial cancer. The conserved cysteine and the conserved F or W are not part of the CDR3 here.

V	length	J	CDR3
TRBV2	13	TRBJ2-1	ASMRQGAYHNEQF
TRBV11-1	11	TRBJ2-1	ASSPDRGGEQF
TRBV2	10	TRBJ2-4	ASRQVGVIQY
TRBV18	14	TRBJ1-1	ASSLGQGRLGTEAF
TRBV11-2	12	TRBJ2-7	ASSLGLDLYEQY
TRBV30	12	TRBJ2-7	ASTGLAGAYEQY
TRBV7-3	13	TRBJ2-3	ASSSLASTPGTQY
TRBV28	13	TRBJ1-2	ASSRQGAVDYGYT
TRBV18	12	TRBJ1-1	ASSPPQGLTEAF
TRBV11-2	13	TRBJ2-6	ASSSGTIGANVLT